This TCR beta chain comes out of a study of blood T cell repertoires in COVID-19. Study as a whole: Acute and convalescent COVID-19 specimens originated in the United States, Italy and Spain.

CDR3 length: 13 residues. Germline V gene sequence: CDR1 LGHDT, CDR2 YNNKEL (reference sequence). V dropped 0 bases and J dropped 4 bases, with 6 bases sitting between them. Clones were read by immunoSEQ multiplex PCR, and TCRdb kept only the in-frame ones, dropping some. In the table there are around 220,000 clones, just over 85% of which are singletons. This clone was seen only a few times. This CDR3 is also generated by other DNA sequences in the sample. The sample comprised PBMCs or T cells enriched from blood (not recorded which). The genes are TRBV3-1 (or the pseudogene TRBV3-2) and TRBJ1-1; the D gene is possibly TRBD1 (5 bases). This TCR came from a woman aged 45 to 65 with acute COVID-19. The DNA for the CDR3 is TGTGCCAGCAGCCAAGATAGGGGCACTGAAGCTTTCTTT. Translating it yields CASSQDRGTEAFF.